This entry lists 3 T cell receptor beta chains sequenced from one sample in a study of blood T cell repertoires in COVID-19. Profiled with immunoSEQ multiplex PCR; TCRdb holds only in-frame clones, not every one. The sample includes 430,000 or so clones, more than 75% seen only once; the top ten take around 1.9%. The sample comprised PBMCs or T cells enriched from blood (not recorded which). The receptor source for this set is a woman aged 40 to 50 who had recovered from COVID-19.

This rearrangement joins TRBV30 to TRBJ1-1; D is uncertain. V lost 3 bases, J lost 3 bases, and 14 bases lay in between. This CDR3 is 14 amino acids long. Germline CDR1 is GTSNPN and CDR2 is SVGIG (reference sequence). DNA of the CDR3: TGTGCCTGGAGGCCTCTTCCCCGGGACACTGAAGCTTTCTTT. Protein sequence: CAWRPLPRDTEAFF.

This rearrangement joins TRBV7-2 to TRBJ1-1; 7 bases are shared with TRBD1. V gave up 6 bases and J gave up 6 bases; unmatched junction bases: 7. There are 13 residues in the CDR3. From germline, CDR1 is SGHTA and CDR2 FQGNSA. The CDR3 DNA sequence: TGTGCCAGCAGGCACAGGGGATCCCCTGAAGCTTTCTTT. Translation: CASRHRGSPEAFF.

CDR3 in DNA: TGTGCCAGCAGCTTCTCGGACAGTTGGGGAGAGACCCAGTACTTC. Its protein is CASSFSDSWGETQYF. The chain carries TRBV11-2 and TRBJ2-5, with D perhaps matching TRBD1 (6 bases). The germline gives CDR1 SGHAT, CDR2 FQNNGV. The germline V and J ends were trimmed by 3 bases and 4 bases, with 15 bases remaining between them. CDR3 length equals 15 residues.